A selection of T cell receptor beta chains follows, all from one sample in a study of T cell responses to AZD1222 COVID-19 vaccine. Here immunoSEQ multiplex PCR was the method, and the copy in TCRdb shows in-frame clones only, minus some. The sample consists of around 110,000 clones, over 80% of them appearing once. The sequences come from peripheral blood, collected 28 days after the second AZD1222 dose. The receptors derive from an adult who received the AZD1222 COVID-19 vaccine. Both conserved end residues are part of each CDR3. The D gene is left open where the match is weak. Expanded clones are given a class, and other clones once, few, many or no size at all.

TRBD2,.,TRBV10-2,TRBJ2-7,CASSHSGAYEQYF,TGCGCCAGCAGCCATAGCGGGGCCTACGAGCAGTACTTC
TRBD1,.,TRBV28,TRBJ1-5,CASRPGGSQPQHF,TGTGCCAGCAGACCAGGGGGGTCTCAGCCCCAGCATTTT
.,.,TRBV3-1/TRBV3-2,TRBJ2-2,CASSRLPGELFF,TGTGCCAGCAGCCGACTTCCCGGGGAGCTGTTTTTT
.,.,TRBV19,TRBJ1-5,CASSPLIGVNQPQHF,TGTGCCAGTAGTCCCCTTATTGGGGTCAATCAGCCCCAGCATTTT
TRBD1,.,TRBV28,TRBJ1-5,CASSTGTVAQPQHF,TGTGCCAGCAGTACGGGGACAGTGGCTCAGCCCCAGCATTTT
TRBD1,.,TRBV19,TRBJ1-4,CASSAGQGALGEKLFF,TGTGCCAGTAGTGCGGGACAGGGGGCTCTTGGTGAAAAACTGTTTTTT
.,.,TRBV3-1/TRBV3-2,TRBJ1-3,CASSPPAVYSGNTIYF,TGTGCCAGCAGCCCCCCCGCGGTCTACTCTGGAAACACCATATATTTT
.,.,TRBV10-3,TRBJ1-1,CATRGQTNAEAFF,TGTGCCACCCGCGGACAGACGAACGCTGAAGCTTTCTTT
.,.,TRBV19,TRBJ2-1,CAGGGGNEQFF,TGTGCCGGGGGAGGTGGCAATGAGCAGTTCTTC
TRBD1,once,TRBV7-2,TRBJ1-2,CASSPGTADGYTF,TGTGCCAGCAGCCCCGGGACAGCTGATGGCTACACCTTC
.,.,TRBV25-1,TRBJ2-7,CASSNTLGNEQYF,TGTGCCAGCTCTAACACTCTCGGGAACGAGCAGTACTTC
TRBD1,.,TRBV27,TRBJ1-2,CASRDRNYGYTF,TGTGCCAGCCGGGACAGGAACTATGGCTACACCTTC
.,once,TRBV6-5,TRBJ1-1,CASKIQENTEAFF,TGTGCCAGCAAGATACAGGAGAACACTGAAGCTTTCTTT
TRBD1,few,TRBV6-4,TRBJ1-2,CASSDTSTGVYGYTF,TGTGCCAGCAGTGACACCTCCACAGGGGTCTATGGCTACACCTTC
TRBD1,.,TRBV5-6,TRBJ2-2,CASSSSGGTGADTGELFF,TGTGCCAGCAGCTCCTCCGGCGGGACAGGGGCGGACACCGGGGAGCTGTTTTTT
.,.,TRBV5-1,TRBJ2-1,CASPREFF,TGCGCCAGTCCGCGTGAGTTCTTC
TRBD1,.,TRBV3-1/TRBV3-2,TRBJ2-3,CASSLRTGGPTDTQYF,TGTGCCAGCAGCCTCCGGACAGGGGGCCCCACAGATACGCAGTATTTT
.,.,TRBV5-6,TRBJ1-4,CASSLTMLNEKLFF,TGTGCCAGCAGCTTGACAATGCTTAATGAAAAACTGTTTTTT
.,.,TRBV18,TRBJ2-7,CASSPPSGYRNYEQYF,TGTGCCAGCTCACCACCGAGTGGGTATAGAAACTACGAGCAGTACTTC
.,once,TRBV6-6,TRBJ2-1,CASRPGLPSGDEQFF,TGTGCCAGCAGGCCCGGACTACCATCAGGGGATGAGCAGTTCTTC
TRBD2,.,TRBV7-8,TRBJ2-1,CASSLATGGPYNEQFF,TGTGCCAGCAGCTTAGCGACGGGAGGCCCGTACAATGAGCAGTTCTTC
.,.,TRBV19,TRBJ1-5,CASSVGGGNQPQHF,TGTGCCAGTAGTGTCGGGGGCGGCAATCAGCCCCAGCATTTT
.,.,TRBV6-2/TRBV6-3,TRBJ2-7,CASSYVYYEQYF,TGTGCCAGCAGTTACGTGTATTACGAGCAGTACTTC
TRBD2,.,TRBV5-8,TRBJ2-5,CASSSGLAGGRETQYF,TGTGCCAGCAGTTCGGGACTAGCGGGGGGCCGTGAGACCCAGTACTTC
.,.,TRBV10-3,TRBJ1-2,CAIRSTQSSYGYTF,TGTGCCATCAGGTCGACACAATCCTCCTATGGCTACACCTTC
.,.,TRBV19,TRBJ1-2,CASTPGGTQVYGYTF,TGTGCCAGTACCCCGGGGGGGACACAAGTCTATGGCTACACCTTC
TRBD1,once,TRBV5-6,TRBJ1-1,CASSCGQGCLEAFF,TGTGCCAGCAGCTGTGGACAGGGTTGCCTTGAAGCTTTCTTT
.,.,TRBV7-2,TRBJ2-2,CASSLASGTAVSGELFF,TGTGCCAGCAGCTTAGCCTCCGGGACCGCCGTTTCCGGGGAGCTGTTTTTT
.,.,TRBV6-5,TRBJ1-1,CASVSGVSEAFF,TGTGCCAGCGTCTCGGGGGTCTCTGAAGCTTTCTTT
.,.,TRBV29-1,TRBJ1-2,CSVDKRLYGSGYTF,TGCAGCGTTGATAAACGGCTCTACGGGTCTGGCTACACCTTC
.,.,TRBV18,TRBJ1-4,CASSHREVGEKLFF,TGTGCCAGCTCCCACCGGGAAGTGGGTGAAAAACTGTTTTTT
TRBD2,.,TRBV7-3,TRBJ2-2,CASSRSSGNGELFF,TGTGCCAGCAGCAGGTCTAGCGGGAACGGGGAGCTGTTTTTT
.,.,TRBV19,TRBJ1-2,CASSIRDRNGYTF,TGTGCCAGTAGTATCCGGGACCGAAATGGCTACACCTTC
TRBD2,.,TRBV3-1/TRBV3-2,TRBJ2-5,CASSQPSGGYQETQYF,TGTGCCAGCAGCCAACCTAGCGGGGGGTACCAAGAGACCCAGTACTTC
.,.,TRBV27,TRBJ1-6,CASSTHDSHSPLHF,TGTGCCAGCAGTACTCACGACAGTCATTCACCCCTCCACTTT
.,.,TRBV9,TRBJ1-3,CASSTGIGLGNTIYF,TGTGCCAGCAGCACAGGAATCGGGCTCGGAAACACCATATATTTT
TRBD1,.,TRBV5-1,TRBJ1-2,CASSLQGDGYGYTF,TGCGCCAGCAGCTTACAGGGGGATGGCTATGGCTACACCTTC
.,once,TRBV4-1,TRBJ1-2,CASSQDRANYGYTF,TGCGCCAGCAGCCAAGACAGGGCTAACTATGGCTACACCTTC
.,.,TRBV18,TRBJ1-5,CASSLGGSNQPQHF,TGTGCCAGCTCACTCGGGGGTAGCAATCAGCCCCAGCATTTT
TRBD2,.,TRBV7-2,TRBJ2-3,CASSLLVVGAGGSTDTQYF,TGTGCCAGCAGCTTGTTAGTGGTCGGAGCGGGAGGGTCCACAGATACGCAGTATTTT
.,.,TRBV7-9,TRBJ1-1,CASSFNDRLNTEAFF,TGTGCCAGCAGCTTTAACGACCGGTTGAACACTGAAGCTTTCTTT
.,.,TRBV5-1,TRBJ1-6,CASSLEILRGDNSPLHF,TGCGCCAGCAGCTTGGAGATTCTACGAGGGGATAATTCACCCCTCCACTTT
.,.,TRBV6-5,TRBJ2-7,CATFRASGTEQYF,TGTGCCACCTTCCGCGCCTCAGGGACCGAGCAGTACTTC
TRBD2,.,TRBV4-1,TRBJ2-5,CASSQERLAGVVETQYF,TGCGCCAGCAGCCAAGAGAGGCTAGCGGGAGTGGTAGAGACCCAGTACTTC
TRBD2,once,TRBV10-3,TRBJ2-1,CAISEPYSGSEQFF,TGTGCCATCAGTGAGCCGTATAGCGGGAGTGAGCAGTTCTTC
.,.,TRBV5-1,TRBJ1-1,CASSFGDLNTEAFF,TGCGCCAGCAGCTTCGGGGATCTGAACACTGAAGCTTTCTTT
.,.,TRBV30,TRBJ1-2,CACPRFGNGYTF,TGTGCCTGCCCCAGGTTCGGAAATGGCTACACCTTC
TRBD1,.,TRBV20-1,TRBJ1-5,CSASLGQNNQPQHF,TGCAGTGCTAGTCTGGGACAGAACAATCAGCCCCAGCATTTT
.,.,TRBV7-9,TRBJ1-2,CASSLDVPGYTF,TGTGCCAGCAGCTTAGATGTTCCTGGCTACACCTTC
.,.,TRBV7-3,TRBJ2-2,CASSLSGVSTGELFF,TGTGCCAGCAGCTTATCAGGGGTCAGCACCGGGGAGCTGTTTTTT
.,.,TRBV19,TRBJ1-4,CASSSGPQNEKLFF,TGTGCCAGTAGTAGTGGACCGCAGAATGAAAAACTGTTTTTT
.,once,TRBV9,TRBJ1-3,CASSVVRWRRVGNTIYF,TGTGCCAGCAGCGTAGTCCGGTGGCGCAGGGTTGGAAACACCATATATTTT
.,.,TRBV28,TRBJ2-7,CASKSGGYEQYF,TGTGCCAGCAAAAGTGGGGGGTACGAGCAGTACTTC
TRBD1,.,TRBV6-2/TRBV6-3,TRBJ1-5,CASSYGTGVGFSNQPQHF,TGTGCCAGCAGTTACGGGACAGGTGTAGGGTTTAGCAATCAGCCCCAGCATTTT
.,.,TRBV7-2,TRBJ1-6,CASSPRTNSPLHF,TGTGCCAGCAGCCCAAGGACGAATTCACCCCTCCACTTT